The clone carrying this T cell receptor (beta chain) was seen ten or more times. These data originate in a study of regulatory T cells in long-lasting Graves disease. Arm-PCR of CDR3 regions with iRepertoire HTBI primers generated TCR beta libraries. TCRdb reprocessed the multiplex PCR reads with MiXCR, giving one entry per CDR3 protein. The sample shows 350,000 to 550,000 distinct CDR3 sequences, around 15% of them seen only once. Germline V gene lookup returns CDR1 MNHNS and CDR2 SASEGT. The junction had 5 bases not matched to a gene; V was cut back by 8 bases and J by 0 bases. The CDR3 is made up of 14 amino acids. Documented time point: newly diagnosed GD, antithyroid drugs for less than 3 months. Extracted PBMC RNA gave rise to the TCR library. Separately, the same data were catalogued under a study of T cells in Graves' hyperthyroidism and ophthalmopathy.

The source material was peripheral blood mononuclear cells (PBMCs), sampled at new diagnosis, from a patient treated with antithyroid drugs. The clonotype was recovered from a woman between 50 and 59 years old with Graves disease. The chain is built from TRBV6-1 and TRBJ2-7; 9 nucleotides align to TRBD2. The CDR3 region is CASGRSGSSYEQYF. CDR3 DNA sequence: TGTGCCAGCGGGCGTAGCGGGAGCTCCTACGAGCAGTACTTC.